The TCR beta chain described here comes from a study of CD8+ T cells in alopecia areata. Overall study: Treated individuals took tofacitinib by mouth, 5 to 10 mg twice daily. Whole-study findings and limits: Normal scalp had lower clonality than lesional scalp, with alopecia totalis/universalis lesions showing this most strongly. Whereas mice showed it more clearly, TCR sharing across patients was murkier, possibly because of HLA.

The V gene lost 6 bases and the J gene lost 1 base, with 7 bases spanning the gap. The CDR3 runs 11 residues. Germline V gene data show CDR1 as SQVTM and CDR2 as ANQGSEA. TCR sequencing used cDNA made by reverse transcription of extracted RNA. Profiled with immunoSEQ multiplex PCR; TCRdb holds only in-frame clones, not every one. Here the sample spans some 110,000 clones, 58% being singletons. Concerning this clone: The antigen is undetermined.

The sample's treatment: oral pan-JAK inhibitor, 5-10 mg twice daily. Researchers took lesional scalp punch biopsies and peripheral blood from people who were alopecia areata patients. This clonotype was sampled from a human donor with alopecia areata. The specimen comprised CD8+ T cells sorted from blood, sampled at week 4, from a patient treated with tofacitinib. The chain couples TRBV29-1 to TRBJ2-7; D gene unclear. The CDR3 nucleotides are TGCAGCGTCGTTAATTCCTACGAGCAGTACTTC. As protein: CSVVNSYEQYF.